The 9 T cell receptor beta chains given below trace back to one sample, sequenced in a study of Tregs in tolerant kidney transplant recipients. TCRdb's table, derived via immunoSEQ multiplex PCR, lists solely in-frame clones and lacks some. The data show 90,000 to 120,000 clones, around 91% seen once. The material was CD4+ T cells from blood, obtained before the transplant. These receptors all come from a human donor who received a combined kidney and bone marrow transplant.

CDR3 amino acids: CAWGGQYSNQPQHF. Here the CDR3 DNA reads TGTGCCTGGGGGGGACAGTATAGCAATCAGCCCCAGCATTTT. This rearrangement joins TRBV30 to TRBJ1-5; 7 bases line up with TRBD1. There are 14 residues in the CDR3. Germline V gene lookup returns CDR1 GTSNPN and CDR2 SVGIG (reference sequence). The junction had 4 bases not matched to a gene; V was cut back by 5 bases and J by 0 bases.

The chain is built from TRBV6-6 and TRBJ1-2; TRBD1 matches at 9 bases. Germline V gives CDR1 MNHNY, CDR2 SVGAGI (reference sequence). This CDR3 contains 15 residues. V was clipped by 5 bases and J by 8 bases; unmatched bases: 12. Here the CDR3 reads CASSMGGTGTLGYTF. The CDR3, as DNA: TGTGCCAGCAGTATGGGGGGGACAGGGACGTTAGGCTACACCTTC.

The CDR3 sequence is CATSRDPGTSDFYNEQFF. The CDR3 nucleotides are TGTGCCACCAGCAGAGATCCTGGGACTAGCGATTTCTACAATGAGCAGTTCTTC. The chain uses TRBV15 and TRBJ2-1; 10 nucleotides align to TRBD2. The CDR3 sequence is 18 residues long. V shed 0 bases and J 3 bases; nucleotides not matched to a gene: 8. Per the germline V gene, CDR1 is LNHNV and CDR2 is YYDKDF (reference sequence).

The V gene is TRBV2, the J gene TRBJ2-1; D possibly corresponds to TRBD2 (6 bases). From germline, CDR1 is SNHLY and CDR2 FYNNEI. Deletions cut 7 bases from V and 8 bases from J, with 15 bases between. The length of the CDR3 is 13 residues. This chain's CDR3 is CASTAGSYDEQFF. The CDR3 nucleotides are TGTGCCAGCACGGCCGGGAGTTATGATGAGCAGTTCTTC.

The rearrangement uses TRBV7-7 and TRBJ2-7; 10 bases line up with TRBD1. Germline CDR1 is SSHAT and CDR2 is FNYEAQ (reference sequence). The CDR3 totals 14 residues. Losses at the gene ends were 3 bases for V and 3 bases for J; bases not matched to a gene: 2. The CDR3 DNA sequence: TGTGCCAGCAGCTTGCGGACAGGGGGCTACGAGCAGTACTTC. It encodes CASSLRTGGYEQYF.

V and J are TRBV9 and TRBJ1-3; no firm D call. The CDR3 is 16 residues long. The ends were cut back, 0 bases at V and 0 bases at J, with 10 bases in the middle. Germline V gives CDR1 SGDLS, CDR2 YYNGEE. This chain's CDR3 is CASSVAAGLSGNTIYF. The CDR3 DNA reads TGTGCCAGCAGCGTAGCGGCAGGACTCTCTGGAAACACCATATATTTT.

The chain employs TRBV19 and TRBJ2-7; 9 positions agree with TRBD2. V dropped 0 bases and J dropped 1; count of bases not matched to a gene: 13. This CDR3 contains 19 residues. Germline values: CDR1 LNHDA, CDR2 SQIVND (reference sequence). The CDR3 spells CASSIDLSSGGTRSYEQYF. The CDR3 nucleotides read TGTGCCAGTAGTATAGATCTATCCAGCGGGGGGACCCGATCCTACGAGCAGTACTTC.

The chain uses TRBV5-1 and TRBJ1-3; D is uncertain. This CDR3 is 15 amino acids long. Deletions cut 2 bases from V and 0 bases from J, with 9 bases between. Germline V lookup: CDR1 SGHRS, CDR2 YFSETQ. CDR3 coding DNA: TGCGCCAGCAGCTTTCTGTCCGGCTCTGGAAACACCATATATTTT. Its protein product is CASSFLSGSGNTIYF.

The CDR3 coding sequence is TGTGCCAGCAGTCCGGACAGACTGACCGGGGAGCTGTTTTTT. Protein sequence: CASSPDRLTGELFF. The rearrangement joins TRBV6-5 to TRBJ2-2; tentatively, D is TRBD1 (6 bases). Trimming took 5 bases from V and 5 from J, leaving 12 bases between them. CDR1 and CDR2 from the germline V gene are MNHEY and SVGAGI. The CDR3 sequence is 14 residues long.